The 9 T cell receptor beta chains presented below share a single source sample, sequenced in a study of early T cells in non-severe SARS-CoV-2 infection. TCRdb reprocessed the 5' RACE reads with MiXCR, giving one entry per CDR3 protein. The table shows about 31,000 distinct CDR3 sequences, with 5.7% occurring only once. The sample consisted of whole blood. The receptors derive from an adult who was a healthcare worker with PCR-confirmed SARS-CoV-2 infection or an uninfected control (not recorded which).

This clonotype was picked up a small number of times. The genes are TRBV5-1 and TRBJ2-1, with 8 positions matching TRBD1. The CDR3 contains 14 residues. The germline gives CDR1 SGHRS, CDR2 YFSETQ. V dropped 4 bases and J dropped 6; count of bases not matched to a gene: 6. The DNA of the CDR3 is TGCGCCAGCAGCGAGGACAGGGTAGTCAATGAGCAGTTCTTC. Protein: CASSEDRVVNEQFF.

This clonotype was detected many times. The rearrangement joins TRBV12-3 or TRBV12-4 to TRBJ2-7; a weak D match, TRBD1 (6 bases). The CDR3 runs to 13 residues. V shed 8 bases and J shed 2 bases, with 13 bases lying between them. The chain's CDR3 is CASQEGQTYEQYF. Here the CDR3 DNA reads TGTGCCAGCCAGGAAGGACAGACCTACGAGCAGTACTTC.

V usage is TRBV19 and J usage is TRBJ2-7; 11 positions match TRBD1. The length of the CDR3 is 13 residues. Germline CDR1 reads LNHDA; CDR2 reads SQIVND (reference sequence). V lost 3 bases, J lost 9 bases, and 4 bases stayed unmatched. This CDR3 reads CASSIGQGAWQYF. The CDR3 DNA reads TGTGCCAGTAGTATCGGACAGGGGGCATGGCAGTACTTC.

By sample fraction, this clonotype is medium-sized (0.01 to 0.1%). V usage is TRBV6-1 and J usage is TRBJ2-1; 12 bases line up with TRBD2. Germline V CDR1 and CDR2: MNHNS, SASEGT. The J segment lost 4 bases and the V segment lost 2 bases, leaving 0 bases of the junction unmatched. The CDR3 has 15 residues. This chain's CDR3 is CASSELAGGYNEQFF. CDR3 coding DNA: TGTGCCAGCAGTGAACTAGCGGGAGGGTACAATGAGCAGTTCTTC.

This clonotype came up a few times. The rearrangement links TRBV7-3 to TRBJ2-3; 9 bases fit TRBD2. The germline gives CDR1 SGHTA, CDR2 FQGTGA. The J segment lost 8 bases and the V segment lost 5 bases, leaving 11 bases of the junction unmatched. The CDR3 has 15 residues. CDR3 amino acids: CASSMLAGPSSTQYF. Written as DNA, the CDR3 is TGTGCCAGCAGCATGCTAGCGGGGCCCTCAAGTACGCAGTATTTT.

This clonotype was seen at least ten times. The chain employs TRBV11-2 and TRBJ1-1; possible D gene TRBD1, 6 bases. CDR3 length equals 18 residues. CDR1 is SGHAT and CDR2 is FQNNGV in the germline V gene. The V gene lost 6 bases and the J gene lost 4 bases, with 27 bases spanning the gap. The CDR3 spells CASSPKNPQGLGGTEAFF. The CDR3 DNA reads TGTGCCAGCAGTCCCAAGAATCCTCAGGGGTTAGGTGGCACTGAAGCTTTCTTT.

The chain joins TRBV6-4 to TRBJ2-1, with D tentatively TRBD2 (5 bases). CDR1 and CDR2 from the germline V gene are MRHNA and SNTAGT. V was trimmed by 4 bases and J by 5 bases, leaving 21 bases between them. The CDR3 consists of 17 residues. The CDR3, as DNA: TGTGCCAGCAGTGTCTCATTTGGGATAGGACTGCACAATGAGCAGTTCTTC. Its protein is CASSVSFGIGLHNEQFF.

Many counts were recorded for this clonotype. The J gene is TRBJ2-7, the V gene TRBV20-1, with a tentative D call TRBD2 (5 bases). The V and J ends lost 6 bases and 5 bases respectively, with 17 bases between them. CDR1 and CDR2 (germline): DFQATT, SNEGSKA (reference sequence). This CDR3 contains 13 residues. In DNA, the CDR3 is TGCAGTGCGCCAACTAGTGGAGGAAACGAGCAGTACTTC. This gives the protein CSAPTSGGNEQYF.

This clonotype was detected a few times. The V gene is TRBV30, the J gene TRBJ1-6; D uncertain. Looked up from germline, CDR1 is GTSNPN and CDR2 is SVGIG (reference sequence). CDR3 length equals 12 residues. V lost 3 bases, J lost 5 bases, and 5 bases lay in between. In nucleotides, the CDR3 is TGTGCCTGGAGGGCCAATAATTCACCCCTCCACTTT. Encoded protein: CAWRANNSPLHF.